This TCR beta chain was captured in a study of cytomegalovirus exposure and HLA in healthy donors (dated by TCRdb to 2015 to 2018). General notes on the study: In an earlier analysis of 587 of the donors, approximately 300 Gb of sequence data and roughly 100 million unique TCR beta sequences from approximately 180 million T cells were reported. HLA typing included class I and class II loci at four-digit resolution. All discovery cohort repertoires had been generated on a single sequencing platform. Among about 410 genotyped donors of the cohort, an average of approximately 240,000 unique TCR beta nucleotide sequences was sequenced per donor, of which roughly 18% were non-productive. A later genetic analysis took genome-wide SNP genotypes for about 60% of the roughly 670 donors and used that subset as a discovery cohort. Roughly 290 gigabases of sequencing data and around 80 million unique TCR sequences made up an early release that covered some 640 HLA-typed donors. Typing coverage differed by locus: A, B, C, DRB1 and DQB1 were typed in roughly 620-640 donors, DQA1 in about 560, DPA1 in 600 to 610, and DPB1 in roughly 470. The study was designed to test whether signatures of past pathogen exposure could be identified by cataloging public T cell receptors. To predict cytomegalovirus infection status, the study combined high-throughput TCR immunosequencing, statistical association of individual TCRs with disease status, and machine learning. A later analysis re-analyzed previously published TCR beta repertoires from 660 or so donors and added high-resolution HLA genotyping to study TCR occurrence patterns. In an earlier analysis of 550 to 700 of the donors, high-throughput TCR beta sequencing was used to judge whether each TCR beta V gene segment behaved as functional or pseudogenic. Roughly 5 DR-DQ haplotypes were handled as single units for association and clustering, since linkage in the cohort was strong. The study used immunosequencing to profile the T cell repertoires of 600 to 850 subjects and linked those repertoires to cytomegalovirus serostatus. Rather than drawing on any new phenotypic data, the later analysis identified candidate immune exposures from TCR beta sequences and the way those sequences occurred across donors. The genetic ancestry cluster associated with self-reported Caucasian donors included 81% of the approximately 410 genotyped donors. Donor age, sex, ethnicity and CMV serostatus were collected together with the repertoire data. A separate validation cohort of approximately 130 different subjects was used in addition to the approximately 670-subject first cohort. The research as a whole found: The cohort was sequenced for TCR beta chains only, and without alpha or paired-chain data the features that could be detected were limited. Linkage disequilibrium might explain the correlated functional status among segregating V segments, but an unknown experimental factor could not be excluded. A later analysis found that most CMV-associated TCR beta chains appeared HLA-restricted, with HLA associations seemingly driven largely by CMV exposure. A group of highly shared sequence variants was considered likely to be a technical artifact of the sequencing pipeline. A later analysis associated 15,000 or so TCR beta sequences with specific HLA alleles at a false discovery rate of 0.05. For the cohort, immune exposure information was limited to CMV serostatus. A further reported finding was that TCR beta sequences accurately predicted the HLA-A and HLA-B alleles for most subjects in the first cohort. In a later genetic analysis, a missense DCLRE1C variant was associated with V-gene and J-gene trimming of TCR beta chains, and the association was replicated in an independent cohort. Cytomegalovirus status was reported to be diagnosed by the classifier with high specificity and sensitivity in both the original and validation cohorts. In a later analysis, HLA-associated TCR beta chains showed more clonal expansion and lower generation probabilities than non-associated chains that were equally common. In a later analysis, TCR association rates were found to vary across HLA loci, with the most associated TCRs seen for DRB1 alleles and the fewest for HLA-C alleles. In an earlier analysis of more than 450 of the donors, most TCR beta V segments were observed in productive rearrangements about 87% or about 30% of the time, broadly matching IMGT annotations. Compared with the 666-donor mean, donors in an Asian-associated ancestry cluster had fewer N-insertions in productive TCRs, according to a later genetic analysis. According to a later analysis, parvovirus B19, influenza, CMV and Epstein-Barr virus appeared linked to several top co-occurrence clusters. When HLA alleles, especially DR and DQ, strongly co-occurred, TCR associations were difficult to assign to individual alleles. In vitro tests confirmed that three of the cytomegalovirus-associated TCR beta chains recognize cytomegalovirus antigens. The earlier analysis of some 540 of the donors excluded some 15 rarely observed V segments, including chromosome 9 orphons, because counts were too low. Across donors, most TCR sequences were observed very rarely, whereas some public TCRs were present in many individuals. Because the 87-base-pair reads could not distinguish some IMGT-functional V segments, including TRBV6-2 and TRBV6-3, those segments were excluded. Because HLA typing was missing for some donors at each locus, association tests included only the typed subset. Sequencing depth was assumed to be roughly uniform across donors in the presence/absence analyses, though that assumption may not hold. The authors suggested that the approach could potentially be extended to other disease states and immunological phenotypes. The study gave a list of over 150 TCR beta chains associated with cytomegalovirus.

By how much of the sample it makes up, this clone is medium-sized (0.01 to 0.1%). Its cognate antigen has yet to be identified. The record has no base qualities; no much larger clone is one base away. Including cysteine and phenylalanine, the CDR3 has 13 amino acids. The only DNA kept is the CDR3, 39 bases in frame from the first base. V is cut back by 8 bases and J by 10 bases, with 6 bases in the junction unmatched. Based on the germline V gene, the CDR1 and CDR2 sequences are SGHVS and FQNEAQ. To prepare the library, the immunoSEQ multiplex PCR assay was applied. The multiplex PCR relied on a mix of 60 forward primers for TCR Vbeta segments and 13 reverse primers for TCR Jbeta segments. The CDR3 region of rearranged TCR beta genes was amplified from genomic DNA by a multiplex PCR assay. On the Illumina HiSeq System, the amplified TCR beta libraries were sequenced as 87-base-pair reads. Per the original workflow: A later analysis counted some 74 million unique TCR beta chains across the 600 to 850 repertoires, and about 10 million of these chains were shared by at least two donors. To remove PCR and sequencing errors, raw reads were error-corrected and collapsed into unique sequences using a nearest-neighbor algorithm that merged closely related sequences. To assign V, D and J gene segments, CDR3 sequences were aligned to IMGT reference sequences. For a sequence to be retained, at least a six-nucleotide match to both a V gene segment and a J gene segment was required. Rearrangements were classified as productive when the CDR3 lacked stop codons and remained in frame with V and J, and all other rearrangements were classified as non-productive. CDR3 was defined by IMGT convention, running from the second conserved V-encoded cysteine to the conserved J-encoded phenylalanine. Sequences without an unambiguous match to a single V gene segment were excluded from the earlier analysis of about 640 of the donors. An earlier analysis of 550 to 650 of the donors classified V segments as functional when productive rearrangements were above 56.7% and as segregating when the standard deviation between donors was above 5%. A statistical classification framework was built for diagnosing cytomegalovirus status from the catalog of TCR beta chain sequences. In a later analysis, TCR nucleotide sequences were compared against IMGT/GENE-DB human TR gene sequences so that V and J genes could be assigned. The TCRdist pipeline was used in a later analysis to assign CDR3 sequences and most-parsimonious VDJ recombination scenarios. A later analysis defined each TCR beta chain by its CDR3 amino acid sequence plus V-gene family, and excluded reads lacking a unique V-gene family. To address suspected cross-contamination and a sequencing artifact, a later analysis removed 592 highly shared, low-generation-probability nucleotide sequences. A later analysis calculated a clonal expansion index for each public chain from normalized within-repertoire ranks of inferred template counts. A later analysis computed generation probabilities with a VDJ recombination model fitted to out-of-frame rearrangements, and checked the results against IGoR. In a later analysis, TCR-TCR, TCR-HLA and TCR-CMV co-occurrence was scored with hypergeometric tests, and a repertoire-size bias correction was applied to TCR pairs. A later analysis estimated false discovery rates by permuting HLA or CMV assignments 20 times. In a later analysis, co-occurring TCRs were grouped with DBSCAN, and TCRdist sequence similarity was added when clustering was performed within HLA-allele-positive subsets. For co-occurrence clustering, repertoires with fewer than 30,000 or more than 120,000 public chains were excluded, along with a handful of repertoires with anomalous nucleotide sharing. As stored in TCRdb, this immuneACCESS dataset retains in-frame rearrangements with V and J assigned. A fraction of the clones does not appear; measured against another copy, unresolved V genes explain less than half of the discrepancy, and the remainder lacks a known reason. For V, J and clone size, that table is used; D and trimming come from the DNA. The sample contains fewer than 250,000 clones, approximately 86% of them found a single time. 1.5% to 2% of the sample goes to the ten largest clones.

The cohort consisted of approximately 690 healthy bone marrow donors. At the time of sampling, all cohort members were nominally healthy, though unrecorded immune exposures were likely present. The donor tested CMV seronegative and was one of the 352 seronegative cohort members. Every donor gave a peripheral blood sample, and the peripheral blood mononuclear cells from that sample were used for TCR beta sequencing. The Qiagen DNeasy Blood Extraction Kit was used to extract genomic DNA from the blood cell samples. This sequence uses TRBV7-8 and TRBJ2-1, and 12 bases in between align with TRBD2. This TCR came from a woman younger than 30 in good health and CMV-seronegative. The sample was PBMCs. The CDR3 region has the sequence CASELAGGREQFF. The base sequence is TGTGCCAGCGAGCTAGCGGGGGGGAGGGAGCAGTTCTTC.